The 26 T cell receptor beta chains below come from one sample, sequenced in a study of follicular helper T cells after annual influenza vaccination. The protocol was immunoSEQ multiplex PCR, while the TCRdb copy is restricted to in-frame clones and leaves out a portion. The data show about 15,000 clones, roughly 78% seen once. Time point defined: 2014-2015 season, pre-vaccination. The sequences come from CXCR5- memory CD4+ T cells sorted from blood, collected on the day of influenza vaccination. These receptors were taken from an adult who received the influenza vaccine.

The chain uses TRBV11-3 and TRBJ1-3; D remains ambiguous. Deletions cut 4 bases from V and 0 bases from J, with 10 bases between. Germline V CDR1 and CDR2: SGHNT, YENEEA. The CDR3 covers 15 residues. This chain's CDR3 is CASSSWAGSGNTIYF. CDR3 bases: TGTGCCAGCAGCTCCTGGGCCGGCTCTGGAAACACCATATATTTT.

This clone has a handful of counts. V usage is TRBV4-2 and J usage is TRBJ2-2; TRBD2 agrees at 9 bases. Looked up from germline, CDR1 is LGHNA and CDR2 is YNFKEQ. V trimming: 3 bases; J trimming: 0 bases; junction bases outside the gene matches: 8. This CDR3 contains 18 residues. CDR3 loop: CASSQGSSGASNTGELFF. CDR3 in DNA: TGTGCCAGCAGCCAGGGGTCTAGCGGGGCTTCGAACACCGGGGAGCTGTTTTTT.

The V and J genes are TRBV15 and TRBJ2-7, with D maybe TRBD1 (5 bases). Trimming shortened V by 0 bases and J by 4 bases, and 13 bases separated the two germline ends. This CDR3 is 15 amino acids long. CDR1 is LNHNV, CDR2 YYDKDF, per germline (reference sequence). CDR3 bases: TGTGCCACCAGCAGAGATTCCGCAGGGCTATACGAGCAGTACTTC. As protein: CATSRDSAGLYEQYF.

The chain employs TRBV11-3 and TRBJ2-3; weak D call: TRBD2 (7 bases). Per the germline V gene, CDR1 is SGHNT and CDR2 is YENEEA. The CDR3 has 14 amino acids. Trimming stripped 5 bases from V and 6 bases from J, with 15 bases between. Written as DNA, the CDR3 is TGTGCCAGCAGCCGCACGGGGGGCATTGATACGCAGTATTTT. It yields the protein CASSRTGGIDTQYF.

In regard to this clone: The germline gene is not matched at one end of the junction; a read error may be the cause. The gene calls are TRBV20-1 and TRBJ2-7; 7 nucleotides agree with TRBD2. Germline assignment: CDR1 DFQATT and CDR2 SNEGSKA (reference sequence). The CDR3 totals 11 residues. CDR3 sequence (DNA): TGCAGTGCAAGAGCGGGGATCGAGCAGTACTTC. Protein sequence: CSARAGIEQYF.

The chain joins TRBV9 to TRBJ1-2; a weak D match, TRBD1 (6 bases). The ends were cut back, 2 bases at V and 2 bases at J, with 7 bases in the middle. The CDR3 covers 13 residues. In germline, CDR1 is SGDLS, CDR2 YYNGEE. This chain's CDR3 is CASSVQGNYGYTF. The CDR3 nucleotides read TGTGCCAGCAGCGTCCAGGGGAACTATGGCTACACCTTC.

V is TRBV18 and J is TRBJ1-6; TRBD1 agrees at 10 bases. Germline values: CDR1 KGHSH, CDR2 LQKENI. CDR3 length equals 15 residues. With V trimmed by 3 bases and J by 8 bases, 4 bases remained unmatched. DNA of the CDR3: TGTGCCAGCTCACCCGGGACAGGGGACCATTCACCCCTCCACTTT. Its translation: CASSPGTGDHSPLHF.

CDR3: CAISGAVNSPLHF. The CDR3 coding sequence is TGTGCCATCAGTGGGGCAGTAAATTCACCCCTCCACTTT. This chain uses TRBV10-3 with TRBJ1-6, with unresolved D. V dropped 4 bases and J dropped 7 bases, with 8 bases sitting between them. The CDR3 runs to 13 residues. Germline V gene sequence: CDR1 ENHRY, CDR2 SYGVKD.

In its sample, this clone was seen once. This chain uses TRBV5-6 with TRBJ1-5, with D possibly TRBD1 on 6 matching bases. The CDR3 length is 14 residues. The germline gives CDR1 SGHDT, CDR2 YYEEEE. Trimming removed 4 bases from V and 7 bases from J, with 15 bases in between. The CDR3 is CASSTKGGWQPQHF. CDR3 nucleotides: TGTGCCAGCAGCACGAAGGGGGGGTGGCAGCCCCAGCATTTT.

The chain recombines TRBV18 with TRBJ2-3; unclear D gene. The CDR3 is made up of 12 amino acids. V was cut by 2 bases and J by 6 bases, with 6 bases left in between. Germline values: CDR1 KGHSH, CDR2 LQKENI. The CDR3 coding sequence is TGTGCCAGCTCACCATTCCGGGATACGCAGTATTTT. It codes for CASSPFRDTQYF.

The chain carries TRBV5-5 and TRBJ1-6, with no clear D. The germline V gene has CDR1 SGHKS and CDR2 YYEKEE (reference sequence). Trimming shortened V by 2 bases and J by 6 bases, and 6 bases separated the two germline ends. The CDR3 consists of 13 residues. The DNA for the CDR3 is TGTGCCAGCAGCTTCCGGGTTAATTCACCCCTCCACTTT. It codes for CASSFRVNSPLHF.

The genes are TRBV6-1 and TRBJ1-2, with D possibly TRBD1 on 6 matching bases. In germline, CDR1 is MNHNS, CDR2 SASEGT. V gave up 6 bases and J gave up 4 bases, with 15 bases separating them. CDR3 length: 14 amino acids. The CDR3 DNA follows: TGTGCCAGCAGGGTACTGGGGGGCGCCTATGGCTACACCTTC. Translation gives CASRVLGGAYGYTF.

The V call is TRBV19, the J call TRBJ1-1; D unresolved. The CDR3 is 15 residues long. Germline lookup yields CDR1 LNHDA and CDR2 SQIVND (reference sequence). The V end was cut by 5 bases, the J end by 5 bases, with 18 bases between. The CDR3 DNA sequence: TGTGCCAGTAGTTCAGATGTGGGGTTCGGGACTGAAGCTTTCTTT. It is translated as CASSSDVGFGTEAFF.

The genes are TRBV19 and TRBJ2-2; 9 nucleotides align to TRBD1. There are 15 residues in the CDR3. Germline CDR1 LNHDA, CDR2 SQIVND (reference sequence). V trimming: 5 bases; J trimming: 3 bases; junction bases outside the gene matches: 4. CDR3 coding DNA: TGTGCCAGTAGTCAACAGGGGGCCTACACCGGGGAGCTGTTTTTT. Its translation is CASSQQGAYTGELFF.

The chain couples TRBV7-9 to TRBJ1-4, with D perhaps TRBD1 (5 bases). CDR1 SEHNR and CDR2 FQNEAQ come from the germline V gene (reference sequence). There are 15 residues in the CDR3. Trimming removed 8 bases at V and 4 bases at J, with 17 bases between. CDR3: CASCYGAVFNEKLFF. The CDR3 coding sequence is TGTGCCAGCTGCTACGGGGCAGTCTTTAATGAAAAACTGTTTTTT.

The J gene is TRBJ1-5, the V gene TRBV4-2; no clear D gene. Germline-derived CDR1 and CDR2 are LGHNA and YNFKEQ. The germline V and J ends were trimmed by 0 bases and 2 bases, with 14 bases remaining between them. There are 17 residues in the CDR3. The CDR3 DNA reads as TGTGCCAGCAGCCAAGAACCAGGTCTAGATCGCAATCAGCCCCAGCATTTT. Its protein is CASSQEPGLDRNQPQHF.

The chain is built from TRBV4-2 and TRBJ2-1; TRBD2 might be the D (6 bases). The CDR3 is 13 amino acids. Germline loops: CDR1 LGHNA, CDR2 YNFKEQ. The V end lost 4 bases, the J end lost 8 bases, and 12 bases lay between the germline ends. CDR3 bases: TGTGCCAGCAGCCGCGAAACTAGCTATGAGCAGTTCTTC. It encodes CASSRETSYEQFF.

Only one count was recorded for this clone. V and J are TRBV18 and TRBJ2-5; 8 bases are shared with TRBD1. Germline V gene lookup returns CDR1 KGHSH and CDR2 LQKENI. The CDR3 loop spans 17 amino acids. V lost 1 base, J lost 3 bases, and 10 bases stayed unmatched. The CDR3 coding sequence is TGTGCCAGCTCACCACGGGGGCGCGGGACAGGAAAAGAGACCCAGTACTTC. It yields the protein CASSPRGRGTGKETQYF.

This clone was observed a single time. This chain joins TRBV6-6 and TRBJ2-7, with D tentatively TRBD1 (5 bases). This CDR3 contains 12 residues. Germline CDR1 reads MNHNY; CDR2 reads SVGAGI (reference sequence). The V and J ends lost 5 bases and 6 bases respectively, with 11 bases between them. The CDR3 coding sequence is TGTGCCAGCAGTGCCGGTAGGGGCGAGCAGTACTTC. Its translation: CASSAGRGEQYF.

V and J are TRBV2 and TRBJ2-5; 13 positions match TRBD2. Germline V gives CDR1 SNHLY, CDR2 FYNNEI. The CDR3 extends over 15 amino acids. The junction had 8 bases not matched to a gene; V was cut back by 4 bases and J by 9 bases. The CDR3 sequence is CASSAEVLAGGSQYF. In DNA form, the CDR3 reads TGTGCCAGCAGTGCAGAAGTACTAGCGGGGGGGTCCCAGTACTTC. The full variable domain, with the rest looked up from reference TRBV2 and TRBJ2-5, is EPEVTQTPSHQVTQMGQEVILRCVPISNHLYFYWYRQILGQKVEFLVSFYNNEISEKSEIFDDQFSVERPDGSNFTLKIRSTKLEDSAMYFCASSAEVLAGGSQYFGPGTRLLVL.

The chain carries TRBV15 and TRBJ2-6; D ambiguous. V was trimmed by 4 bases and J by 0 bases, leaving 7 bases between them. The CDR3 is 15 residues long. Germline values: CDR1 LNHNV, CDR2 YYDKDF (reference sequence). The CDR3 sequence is CATSIPSSGANVLTF. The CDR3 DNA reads TGTGCCACCAGCATACCGTCCTCTGGGGCCAACGTCCTGACTTTC.

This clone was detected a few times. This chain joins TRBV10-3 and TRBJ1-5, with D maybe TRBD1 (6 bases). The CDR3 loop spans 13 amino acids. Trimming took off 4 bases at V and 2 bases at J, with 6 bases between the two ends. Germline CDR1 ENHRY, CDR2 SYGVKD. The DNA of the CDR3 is TGTGCCATCAGTGCAGGGGGCAATCAGCCCCAGCATTTT. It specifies CAISAGGNQPQHF.

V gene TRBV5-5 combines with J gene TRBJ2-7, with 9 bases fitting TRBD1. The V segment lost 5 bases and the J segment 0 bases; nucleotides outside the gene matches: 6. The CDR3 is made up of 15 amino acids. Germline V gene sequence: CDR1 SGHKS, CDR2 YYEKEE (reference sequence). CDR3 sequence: CASRPLQGASYEQYF. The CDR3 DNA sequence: TGTGCCAGCAGACCTCTACAGGGGGCCTCCTACGAGCAGTACTTC.

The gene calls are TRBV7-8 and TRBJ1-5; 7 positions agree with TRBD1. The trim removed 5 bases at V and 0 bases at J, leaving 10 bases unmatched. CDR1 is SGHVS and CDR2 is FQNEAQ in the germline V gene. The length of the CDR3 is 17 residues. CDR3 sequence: CASSPSYRGSSNQPQHF. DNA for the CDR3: TGTGCCAGCAGCCCATCTTACAGGGGTAGTAGCAATCAGCCCCAGCATTTT.

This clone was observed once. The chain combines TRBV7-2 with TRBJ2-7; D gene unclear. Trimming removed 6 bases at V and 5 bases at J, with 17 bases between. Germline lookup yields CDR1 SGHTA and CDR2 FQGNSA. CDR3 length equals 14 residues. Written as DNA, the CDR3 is TGTGCCAGCAGTTTCCATCGTGGGCCGAACGAGCAGTACTTC. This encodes CASSFHRGPNEQYF.

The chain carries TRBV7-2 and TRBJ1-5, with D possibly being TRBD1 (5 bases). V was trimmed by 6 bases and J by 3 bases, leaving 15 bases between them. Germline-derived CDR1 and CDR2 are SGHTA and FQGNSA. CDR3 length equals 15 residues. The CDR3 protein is CASRPPGGDNQPQHF. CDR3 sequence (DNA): TGTGCCAGCAGGCCCCCCGGAGGGGACAATCAGCCCCAGCATTTT. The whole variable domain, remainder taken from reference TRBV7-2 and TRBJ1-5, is GAGVSQSPSNKVTEKGKDVELRCDPISGHTALYWYRQSLGQGLEFLIYFQGNSAPDKSGLPSDRFSAERTGGSVSTLTIQRTQQEDSAVYLCASRPPGGDNQPQHFGDGTRLSIL.